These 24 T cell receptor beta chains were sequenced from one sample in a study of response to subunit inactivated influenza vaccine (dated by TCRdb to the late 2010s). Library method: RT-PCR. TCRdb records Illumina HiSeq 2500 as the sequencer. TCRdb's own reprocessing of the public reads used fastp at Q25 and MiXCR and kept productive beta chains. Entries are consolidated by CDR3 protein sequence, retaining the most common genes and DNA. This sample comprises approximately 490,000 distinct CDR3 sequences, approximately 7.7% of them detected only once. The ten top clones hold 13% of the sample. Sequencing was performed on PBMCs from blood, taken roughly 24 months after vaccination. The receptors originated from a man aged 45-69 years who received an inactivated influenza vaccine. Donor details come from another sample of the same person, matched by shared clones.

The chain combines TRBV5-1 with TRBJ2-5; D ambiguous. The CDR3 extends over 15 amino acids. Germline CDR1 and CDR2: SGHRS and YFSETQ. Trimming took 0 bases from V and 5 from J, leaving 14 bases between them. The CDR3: CASSLGWVNGETQYF. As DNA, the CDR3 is TGCGCCAGCAGCTTGGGTTGGGTCAACGGGGAGACCCAGTACTTC.

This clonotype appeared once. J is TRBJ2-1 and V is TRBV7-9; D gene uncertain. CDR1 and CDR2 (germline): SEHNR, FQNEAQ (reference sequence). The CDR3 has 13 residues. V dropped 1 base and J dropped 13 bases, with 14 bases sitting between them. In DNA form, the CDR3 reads TGTGCCAGCAGCTTAGAGCCAGTGCTGCCCCAGTTCTTC. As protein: CASSLEPVLPQFF.

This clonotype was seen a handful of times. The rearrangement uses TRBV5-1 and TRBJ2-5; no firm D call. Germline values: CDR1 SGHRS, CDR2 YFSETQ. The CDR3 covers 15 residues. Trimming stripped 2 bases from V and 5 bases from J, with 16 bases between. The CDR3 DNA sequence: TGCGCCAGCAGCTTAGGAACCTTATTTACGGAGACCCAGTACTTC. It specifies CASSLGTLFTETQYF.

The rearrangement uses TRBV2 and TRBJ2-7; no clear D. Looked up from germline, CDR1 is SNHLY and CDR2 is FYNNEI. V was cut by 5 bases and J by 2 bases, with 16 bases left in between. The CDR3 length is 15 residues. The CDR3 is CASSRDLAVTYEQYF. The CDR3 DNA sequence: TGTGCCAGCAGTCGCGACTTGGCGGTGACCTACGAGCAGTACTTC.

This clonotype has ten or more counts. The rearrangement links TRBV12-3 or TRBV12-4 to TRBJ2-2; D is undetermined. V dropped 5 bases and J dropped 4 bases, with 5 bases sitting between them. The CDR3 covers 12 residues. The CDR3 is CASSHRTGELFF. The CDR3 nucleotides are TGTGCCAGCAGTCATCGCACCGGGGAGCTGTTTTTT.

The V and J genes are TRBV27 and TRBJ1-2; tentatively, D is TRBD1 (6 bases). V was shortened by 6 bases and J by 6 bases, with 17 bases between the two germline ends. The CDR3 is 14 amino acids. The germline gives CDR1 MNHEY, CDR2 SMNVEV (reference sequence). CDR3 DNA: TGTGCCAGCAGCCCACTGGGGGCGCCGGATGGCTACACCTTC. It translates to CASSPLGAPDGYTF.

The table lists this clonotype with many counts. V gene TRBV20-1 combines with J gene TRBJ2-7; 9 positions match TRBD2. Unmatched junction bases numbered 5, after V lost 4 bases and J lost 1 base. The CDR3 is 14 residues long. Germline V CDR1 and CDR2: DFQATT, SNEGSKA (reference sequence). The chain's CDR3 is CSANRLAGSYEQYF. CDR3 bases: TGCAGTGCTAACCGGCTAGCGGGGTCCTACGAGCAGTACTTC.

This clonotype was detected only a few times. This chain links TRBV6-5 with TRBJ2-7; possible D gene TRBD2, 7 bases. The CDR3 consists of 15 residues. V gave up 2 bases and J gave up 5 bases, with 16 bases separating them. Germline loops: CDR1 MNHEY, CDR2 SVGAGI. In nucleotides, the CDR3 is TGTGCCAGCAGTTACGCCGGGGGAGGGGGAAACGAGCAGTACTTC. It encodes CASSYAGGGGNEQYF.

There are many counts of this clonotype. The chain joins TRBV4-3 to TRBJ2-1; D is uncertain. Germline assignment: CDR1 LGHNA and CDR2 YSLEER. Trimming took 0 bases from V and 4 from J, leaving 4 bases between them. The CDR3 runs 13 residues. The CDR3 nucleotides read TGCGCCAGCAGCCAAGACCAATACAATGAGCAGTTCTTC. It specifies CASSQDQYNEQFF.

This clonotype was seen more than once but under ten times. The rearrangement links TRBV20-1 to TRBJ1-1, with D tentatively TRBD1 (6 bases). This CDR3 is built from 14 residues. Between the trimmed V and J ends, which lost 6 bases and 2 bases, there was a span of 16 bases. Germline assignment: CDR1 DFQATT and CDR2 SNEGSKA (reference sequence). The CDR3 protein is CSARMTGVNTEAFF. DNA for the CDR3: TGCAGTGCCAGGATGACAGGAGTAAACACTGAAGCTTTCTTT.

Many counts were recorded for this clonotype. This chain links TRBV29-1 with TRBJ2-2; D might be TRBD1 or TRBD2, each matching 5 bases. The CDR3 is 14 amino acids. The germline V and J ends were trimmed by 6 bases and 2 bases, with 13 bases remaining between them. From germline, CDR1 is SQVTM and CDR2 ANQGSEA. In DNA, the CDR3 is TGCAGCGTGGTTTTGGGGGTCAACACCGGGGAGCTGTTTTTT. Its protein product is CSVVLGVNTGELFF.

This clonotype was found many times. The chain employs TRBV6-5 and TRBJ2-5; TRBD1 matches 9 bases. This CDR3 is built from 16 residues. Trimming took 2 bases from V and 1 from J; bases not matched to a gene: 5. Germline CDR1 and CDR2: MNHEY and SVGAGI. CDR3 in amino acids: CASSYLRTGAQETQYF. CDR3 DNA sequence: TGTGCCAGCAGTTACCTGAGGACAGGGGCCCAAGAGACCCAGTACTTC.

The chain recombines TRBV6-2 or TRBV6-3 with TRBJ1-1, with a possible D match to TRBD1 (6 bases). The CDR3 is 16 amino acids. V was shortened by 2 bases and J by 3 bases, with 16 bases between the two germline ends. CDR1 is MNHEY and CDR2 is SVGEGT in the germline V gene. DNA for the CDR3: TGTGCCAGCAGTTACCTCGGACAGTACCCATACACTGAAGCTTTCTTT. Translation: CASSYLGQYPYTEAFF.

CDR3 sequence: CAWKRGVLYNEQFF. The CDR3 DNA sequence: TGTGCCTGGAAACGTGGCGTACTCTACAATGAGCAGTTCTTC. The chain combines TRBV30 with TRBJ2-1; D not resolved. Trimming shortened V by 4 bases and J by 3 bases, and 13 bases separated the two germline ends. Germline lookup yields CDR1 GTSNPN and CDR2 SVGIG (reference sequence). The CDR3 covers 14 residues.

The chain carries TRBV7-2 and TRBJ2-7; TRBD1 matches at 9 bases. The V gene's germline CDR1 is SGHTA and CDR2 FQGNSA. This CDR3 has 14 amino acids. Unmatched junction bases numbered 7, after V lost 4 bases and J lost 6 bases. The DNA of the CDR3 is TGTGCCAGCAGCTCCCCGGGACAGGGAACCGAGCAGTACTTC. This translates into CASSSPGQGTEQYF.

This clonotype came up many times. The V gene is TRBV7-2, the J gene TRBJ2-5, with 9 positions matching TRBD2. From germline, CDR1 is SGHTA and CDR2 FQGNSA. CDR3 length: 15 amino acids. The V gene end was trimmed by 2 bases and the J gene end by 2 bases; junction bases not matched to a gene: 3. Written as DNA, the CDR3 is TGTGCCAGCAGCTTACTAGCGGGGACACAAGAGACCCAGTACTTC. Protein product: CASSLLAGTQETQYF. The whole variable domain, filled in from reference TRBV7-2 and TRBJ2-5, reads GAGVSQSPSNKVTEKGKDVELRCDPISGHTALYWYRQSLGQGLEFLIYFQGNSAPDKSGLPSDRFSAERTGGSVSTLTIQRTQQEDSAVYLCASSLLAGTQETQYFGPGTRLLVL.

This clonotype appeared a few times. The CDR3 loop reads CASSQGTGGYGYTF. In nucleotides, the CDR3 is TGTGCCAGCAGCCAAGGGACAGGGGGATATGGCTACACCTTC. This sequence joins TRBV3-1 and TRBJ1-2; 10 nucleotides align to TRBD1. Germline trimming cut 1 base from V and 5 bases from J; bases unmatched to any gene: 1. The CDR3 length is 14 residues. Germline CDR1 LGHDT, CDR2 YNNKEL (reference sequence). The variable domain in full, completed from reference TRBV3-1 and TRBJ1-2, reads DTAVSQTPKYLVTQMGNDKSIKCEQNLGHDTMYWYKQDSKKFLKIMFSYNNKELIINETVPNRFSPKSPDKAHLNLHINSLELGDSAVYFCASSQGTGGYGYTFGSGTRLTVV.

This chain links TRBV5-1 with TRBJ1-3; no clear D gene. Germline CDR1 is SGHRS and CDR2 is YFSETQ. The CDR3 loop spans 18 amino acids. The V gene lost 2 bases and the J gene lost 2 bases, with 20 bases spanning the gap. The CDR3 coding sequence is TGCGCCAGCAGCTTAACTACCGGGTCGCTAGGAGCTGGAAACACCATATATTTT. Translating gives CASSLTTGSLGAGNTIYF.

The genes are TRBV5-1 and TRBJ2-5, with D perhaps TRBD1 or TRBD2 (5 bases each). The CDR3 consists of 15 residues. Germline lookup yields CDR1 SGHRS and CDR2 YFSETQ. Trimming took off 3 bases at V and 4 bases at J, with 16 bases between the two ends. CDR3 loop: CASSSTPGRGETQYF. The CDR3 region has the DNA TGCGCCAGCAGCTCCACCCCGGGACGGGGAGAGACCCAGTACTTC.

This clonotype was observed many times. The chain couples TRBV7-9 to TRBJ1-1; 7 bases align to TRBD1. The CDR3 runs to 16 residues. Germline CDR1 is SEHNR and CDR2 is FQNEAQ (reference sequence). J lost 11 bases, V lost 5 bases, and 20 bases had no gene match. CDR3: CASSGTSYRGPSGAFF. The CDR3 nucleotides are TGTGCCAGCAGCGGAACCTCTTACAGGGGACCCTCTGGGGCTTTCTTT.

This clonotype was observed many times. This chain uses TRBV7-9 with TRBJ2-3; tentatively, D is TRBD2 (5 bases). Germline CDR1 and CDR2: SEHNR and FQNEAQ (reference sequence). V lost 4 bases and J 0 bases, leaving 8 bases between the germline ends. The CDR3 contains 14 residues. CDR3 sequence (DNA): TGTGCCAGCAGCTCCGGACTGAGCACAGATACGCAGTATTTT. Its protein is CASSSGLSTDTQYF.

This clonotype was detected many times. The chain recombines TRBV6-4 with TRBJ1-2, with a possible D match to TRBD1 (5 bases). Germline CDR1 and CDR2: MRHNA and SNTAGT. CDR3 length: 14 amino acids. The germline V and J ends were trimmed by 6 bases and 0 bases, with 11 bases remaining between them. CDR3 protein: CASRQAGSNYGYTF. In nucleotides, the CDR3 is TGTGCCAGCAGACAGGCAGGGTCTAACTATGGCTACACCTTC.

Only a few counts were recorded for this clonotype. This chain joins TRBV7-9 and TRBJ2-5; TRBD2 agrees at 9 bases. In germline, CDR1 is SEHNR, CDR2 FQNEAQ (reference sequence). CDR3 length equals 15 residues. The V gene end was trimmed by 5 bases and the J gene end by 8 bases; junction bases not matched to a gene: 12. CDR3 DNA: TGTGCCAGCAGCCGACCGGGACTAGCCGTTGTAACCCAGTACTTC. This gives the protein CASSRPGLAVVTQYF.

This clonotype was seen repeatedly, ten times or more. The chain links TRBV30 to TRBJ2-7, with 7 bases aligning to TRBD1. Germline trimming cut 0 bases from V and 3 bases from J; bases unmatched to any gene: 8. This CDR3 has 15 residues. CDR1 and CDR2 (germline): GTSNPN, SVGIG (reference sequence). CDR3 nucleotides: TGTGCCTGGAGTGTTGGGATAGGGGGCCTCTACGAGCAGTACTTC. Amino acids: CAWSVGIGGLYEQYF.